The T cell receptor (beta chain) described here comes from a study of blood T cells in healthy people across ages. The second PCR ran roughly 6 to 11 cycles with a sample-barcoded 5' primer and J-beta primers. The yield of each sample was at least 2.5 million CDR3-containing paired-end reads. TCRdb used MiXCR to reprocess the 5' RACE reads, holding one entry per CDR3 protein. This repertoire shows around 820,000 distinct CDR3 sequences, about 25% found once; its top ten account for more than 3%. This clonotype appeared a few times. The V segment lost 6 bases and the J segment 6 bases; nucleotides outside the gene matches: 13. The CDR3 has 15 residues. Germline V gene data show CDR1 as DFQATT and CDR2 as SNEGSKA (reference sequence). Another study also made use of these data, one on T cells of mothers and their children. That publication notes: About six children, together with their three healthy Caucasian mothers, made up the donors.

This rearrangement joins TRBV20-1 to TRBJ1-5; 8 bases align to TRBD1. The sequencing sample was made of blood. The clonotype originates from a boy younger than 18 in good health. CDR3 sequence reads: CSAKTGQGGSQPQHF. The DNA for the CDR3 is TGCAGTGCCAAGACCGGACAGGGAGGATCTCAGCCCCAGCATTTT.